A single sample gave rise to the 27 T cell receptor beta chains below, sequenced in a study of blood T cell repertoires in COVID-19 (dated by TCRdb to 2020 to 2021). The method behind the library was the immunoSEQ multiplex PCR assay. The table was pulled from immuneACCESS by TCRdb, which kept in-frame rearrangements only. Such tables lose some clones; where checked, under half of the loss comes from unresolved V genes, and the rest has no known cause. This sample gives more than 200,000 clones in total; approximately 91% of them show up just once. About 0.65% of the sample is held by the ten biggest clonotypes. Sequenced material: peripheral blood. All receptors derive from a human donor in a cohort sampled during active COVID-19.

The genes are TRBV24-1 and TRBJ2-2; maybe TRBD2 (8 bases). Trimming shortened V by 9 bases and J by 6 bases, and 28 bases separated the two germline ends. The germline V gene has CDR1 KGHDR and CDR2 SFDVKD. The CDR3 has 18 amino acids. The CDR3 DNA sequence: TGTGCCACCTCCAGGGGGGGACTAGGGGCGGCAAACCCCGGGGAGCTGTTTTTT. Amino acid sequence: CATSRGGLGAANPGELFF.

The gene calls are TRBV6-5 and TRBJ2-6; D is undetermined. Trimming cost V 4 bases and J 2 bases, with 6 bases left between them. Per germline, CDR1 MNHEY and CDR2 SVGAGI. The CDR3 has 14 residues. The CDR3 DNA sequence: TGTGCCAGCAGTTGGGCGACTGGGGCCAACGTCCTGACTTTC. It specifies CASSWATGANVLTF.

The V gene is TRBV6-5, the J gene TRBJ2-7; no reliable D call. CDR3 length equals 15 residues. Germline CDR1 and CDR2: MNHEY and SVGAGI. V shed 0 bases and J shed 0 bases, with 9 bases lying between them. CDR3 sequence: CASSYSLRSSYEQYF. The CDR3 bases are TGTGCCAGCAGTTACTCGTTAAGGAGCTCCTACGAGCAGTACTTC.

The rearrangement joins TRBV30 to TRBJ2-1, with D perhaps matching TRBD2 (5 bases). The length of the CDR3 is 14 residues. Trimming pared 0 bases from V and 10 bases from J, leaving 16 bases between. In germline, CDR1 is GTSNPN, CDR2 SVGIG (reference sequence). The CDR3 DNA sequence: TGTGCCTGGAGTGTTCTAGCCTATCCACGGGAGCAGTTCTTC. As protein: CAWSVLAYPREQFF.

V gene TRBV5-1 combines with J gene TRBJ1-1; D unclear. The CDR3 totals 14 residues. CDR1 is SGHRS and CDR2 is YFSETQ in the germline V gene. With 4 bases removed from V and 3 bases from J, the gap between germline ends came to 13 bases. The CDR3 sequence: CASSVLGAYTEAFF. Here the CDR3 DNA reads TGCGCCAGCAGCGTCCTCGGAGCCTACACTGAAGCTTTCTTT.

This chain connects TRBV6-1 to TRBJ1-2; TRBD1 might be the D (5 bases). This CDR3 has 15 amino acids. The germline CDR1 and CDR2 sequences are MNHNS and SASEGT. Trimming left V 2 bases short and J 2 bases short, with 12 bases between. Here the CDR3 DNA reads TGTGCCAGCAGTGAATGGACACATGGGAACTATGGCTACACCTTC. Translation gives CASSEWTHGNYGYTF.

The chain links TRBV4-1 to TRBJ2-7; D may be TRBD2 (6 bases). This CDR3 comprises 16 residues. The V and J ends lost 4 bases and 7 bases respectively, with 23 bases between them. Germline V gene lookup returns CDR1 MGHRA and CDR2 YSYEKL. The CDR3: CASSPVPTRAIREQYF. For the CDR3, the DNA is TGCGCCAGCAGCCCTGTCCCGACTAGGGCAATTCGGGAGCAGTACTTC.

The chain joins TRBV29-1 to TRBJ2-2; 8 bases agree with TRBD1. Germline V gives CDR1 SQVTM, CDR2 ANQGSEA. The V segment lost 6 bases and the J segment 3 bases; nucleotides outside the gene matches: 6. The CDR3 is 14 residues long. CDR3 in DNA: TGCAGCGTCGCCGGGACAGGTCACACCGGGGAGCTGTTTTTT. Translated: CSVAGTGHTGELFF.

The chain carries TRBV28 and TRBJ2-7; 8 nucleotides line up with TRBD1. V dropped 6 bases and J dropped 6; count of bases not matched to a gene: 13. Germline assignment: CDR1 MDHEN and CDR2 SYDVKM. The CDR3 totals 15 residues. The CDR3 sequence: CASSTTGTGTGEQYF. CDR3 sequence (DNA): TGTGCCAGCAGCACAACCGGGACAGGTACTGGCGAGCAGTACTTC.

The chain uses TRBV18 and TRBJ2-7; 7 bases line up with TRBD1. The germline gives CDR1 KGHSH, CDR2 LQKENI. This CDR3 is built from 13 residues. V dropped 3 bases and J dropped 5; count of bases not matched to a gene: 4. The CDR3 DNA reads TGTGCCAGCTCACCTATCAGGGGGAACGAGCAGTACTTC. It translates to CASSPIRGNEQYF.

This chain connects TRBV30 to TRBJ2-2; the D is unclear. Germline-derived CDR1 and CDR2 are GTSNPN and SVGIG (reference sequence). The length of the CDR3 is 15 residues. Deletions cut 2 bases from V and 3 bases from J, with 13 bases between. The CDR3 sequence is CAWSQLGLHTGELFF. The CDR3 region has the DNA TGTGCCTGGAGTCAACTTGGGCTTCACACCGGGGAGCTGTTTTTT.

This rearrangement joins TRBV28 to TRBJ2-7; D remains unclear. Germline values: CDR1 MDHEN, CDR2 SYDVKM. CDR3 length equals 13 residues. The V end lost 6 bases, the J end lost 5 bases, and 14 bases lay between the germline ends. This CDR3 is CASSRTEPHEQYF. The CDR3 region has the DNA TGTGCCAGCAGCCGTACGGAGCCCCACGAGCAGTACTTC.

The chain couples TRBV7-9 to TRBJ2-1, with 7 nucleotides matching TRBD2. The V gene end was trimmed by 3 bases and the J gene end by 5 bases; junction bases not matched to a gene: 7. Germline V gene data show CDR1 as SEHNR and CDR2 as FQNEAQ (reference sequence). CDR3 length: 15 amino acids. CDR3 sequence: CASSFLGTNHNEQFF. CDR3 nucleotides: TGTGCCAGCAGCTTCCTCGGGACTAACCACAATGAGCAGTTCTTC.

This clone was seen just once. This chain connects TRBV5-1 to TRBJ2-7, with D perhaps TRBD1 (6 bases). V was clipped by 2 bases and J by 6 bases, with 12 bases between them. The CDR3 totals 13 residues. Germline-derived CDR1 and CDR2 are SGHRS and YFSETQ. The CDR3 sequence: CASSLDRSGEQYF. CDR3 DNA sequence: TGCGCCAGCAGCTTAGACAGGTCTGGCGAGCAGTACTTC.

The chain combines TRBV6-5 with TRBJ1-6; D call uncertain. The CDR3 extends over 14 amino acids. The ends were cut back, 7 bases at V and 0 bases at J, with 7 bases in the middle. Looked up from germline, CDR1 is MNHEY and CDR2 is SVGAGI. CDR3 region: CASTRSSYNSPLHF. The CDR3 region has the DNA TGTGCCAGCACAAGGAGCTCCTATAATTCACCCCTCCACTTT.

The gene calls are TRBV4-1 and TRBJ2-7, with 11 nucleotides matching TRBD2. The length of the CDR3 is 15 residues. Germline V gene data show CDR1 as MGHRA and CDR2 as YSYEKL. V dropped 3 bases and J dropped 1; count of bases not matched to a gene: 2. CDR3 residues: CASSHLAGGSYEQYF. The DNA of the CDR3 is TGCGCCAGCAGCCATCTAGCGGGGGGATCCTACGAGCAGTACTTC.

CDR3 coding DNA: TGTGCCAGCAGCGTAACCGCCGGGACTAGTGCTTACAATGAGCAGTTCTTC. It codes for CASSVTAGTSAYNEQFF. The chain uses TRBV9 and TRBJ2-1; 8 bases are shared with TRBD2. Germline loops: CDR1 SGDLS, CDR2 YYNGEE. V lost 1 base, J lost 4 bases, and 10 bases stayed unmatched. This CDR3 region has 17 residues.

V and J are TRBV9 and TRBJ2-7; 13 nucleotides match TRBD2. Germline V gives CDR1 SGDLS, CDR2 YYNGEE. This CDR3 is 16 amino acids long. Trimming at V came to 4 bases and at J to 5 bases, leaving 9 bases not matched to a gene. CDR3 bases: TGTGCCAGCAGCATCGGACTAGCGGGAGAATACCACGAGCAGTACTTC. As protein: CASSIGLAGEYHEQYF.

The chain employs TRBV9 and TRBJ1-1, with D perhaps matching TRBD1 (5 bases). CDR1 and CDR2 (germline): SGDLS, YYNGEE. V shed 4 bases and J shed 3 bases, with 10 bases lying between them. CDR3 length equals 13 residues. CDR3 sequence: CASSPRTYTEAFF. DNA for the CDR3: TGTGCCAGCAGCCCGCGGACATACACTGAAGCTTTCTTT.

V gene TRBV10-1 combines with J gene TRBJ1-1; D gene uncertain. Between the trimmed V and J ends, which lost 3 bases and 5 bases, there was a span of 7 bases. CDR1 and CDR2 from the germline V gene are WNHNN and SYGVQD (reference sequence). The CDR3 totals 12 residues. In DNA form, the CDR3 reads TGCGCCAGCAGTGATGAGGGTACTGAAGCTTTCTTT. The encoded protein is CASSDEGTEAFF.

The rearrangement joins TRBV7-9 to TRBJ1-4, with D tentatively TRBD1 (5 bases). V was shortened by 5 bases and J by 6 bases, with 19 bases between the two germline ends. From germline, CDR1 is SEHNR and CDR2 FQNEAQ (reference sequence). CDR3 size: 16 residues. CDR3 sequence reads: CASSPGGGGGYEKLFF. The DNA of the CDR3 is TGTGCCAGCAGCCCGGGTGGGGGAGGCGGTTATGAAAAACTGTTTTTT. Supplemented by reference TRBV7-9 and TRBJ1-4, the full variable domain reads DTGVSQNPRHKITKRGQNVTFRCDPISEHNRLYWYRQTLGQGPEFLTYFQNEAQLEKSRLLSDRFSAERPKGSFSTLEIQRTEQGDSAMYLCASSPGGGGGYEKLFFGSGTQLSVL.

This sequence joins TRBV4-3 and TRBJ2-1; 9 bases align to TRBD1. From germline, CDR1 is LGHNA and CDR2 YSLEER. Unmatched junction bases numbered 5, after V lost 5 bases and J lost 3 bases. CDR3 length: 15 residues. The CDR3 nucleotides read TGCGCCAGCAGCGAAAGACAGGGGGACTACAATGAGCAGTTCTTC. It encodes CASSERQGDYNEQFF.

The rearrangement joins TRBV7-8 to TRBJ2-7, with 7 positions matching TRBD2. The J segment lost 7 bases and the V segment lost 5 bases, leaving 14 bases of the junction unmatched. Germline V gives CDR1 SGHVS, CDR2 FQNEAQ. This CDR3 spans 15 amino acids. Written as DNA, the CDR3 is TGTGCCAGCAGCCTCGAAAGGACCCAGCGGGGTGAGCAGTACTTC. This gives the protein CASSLERTQRGEQYF. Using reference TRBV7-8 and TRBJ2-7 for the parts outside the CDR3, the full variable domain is GAGVSQSPRYKVAKRGQDVALRCDPISGHVSLFWYQQALGQGPEFLTYFQNEAQLDKSGLPSDRFFAERPEGSVSTLKIQRTQQEDSAVYLCASSLERTQRGEQYFGPGTRLTVT.

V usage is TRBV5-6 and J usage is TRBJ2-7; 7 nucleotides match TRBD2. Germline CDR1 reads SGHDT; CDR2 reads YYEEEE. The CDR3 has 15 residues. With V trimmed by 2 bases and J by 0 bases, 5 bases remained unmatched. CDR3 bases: TGTGCCAGCAGCTTCCAAGGGACTACCTCCTACGAGCAGTACTTC. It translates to CASSFQGTTSYEQYF.

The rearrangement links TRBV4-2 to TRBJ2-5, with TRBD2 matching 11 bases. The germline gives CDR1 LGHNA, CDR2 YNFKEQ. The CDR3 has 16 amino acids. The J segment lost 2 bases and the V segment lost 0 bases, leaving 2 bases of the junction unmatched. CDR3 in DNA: TGTGCCAGCAGCCAAGATGGGACTAGCGGACAAGAGACCCAGTACTTC. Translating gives CASSQDGTSGQETQYF.

CDR3 protein: CASSSLDTQYF. Written as DNA, the CDR3 is TGTGCCAGCAGCTCCCTGGATACGCAGTATTTT. J is TRBJ2-3 and V is TRBV7-6; D gene unclear. Per germline, CDR1 SGHVS and CDR2 FNYEAQ. The V end lost 4 bases, the J end lost 6 bases, and 5 bases lay between the germline ends. The CDR3 extends over 11 amino acids.

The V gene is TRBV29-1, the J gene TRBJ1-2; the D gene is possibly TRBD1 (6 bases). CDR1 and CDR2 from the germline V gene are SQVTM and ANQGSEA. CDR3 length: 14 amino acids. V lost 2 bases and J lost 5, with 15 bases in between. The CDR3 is CSVELEGGRYGYTF. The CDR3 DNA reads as TGCAGCGTTGAACTCGAAGGGGGACGGTATGGCTACACCTTC.